This paragraph reports one TCR beta chain. Its antigen is not known. Profiled with immunoSEQ multiplex PCR; TCRdb holds only in-frame clones, not every one. Of approximately 60,000 clones listed, about nine tenths were seen once; the top ten hold about 3.1%. The germline V gene has CDR1 GTSNPN and CDR2 SVGIG (reference sequence). With 1 base removed from V and 4 bases from J, the gap between germline ends came to 11 bases. The CDR3 consists of 14 residues. The entry originates in a study of cytomegalovirus exposure and HLA in healthy donors. The wider study: The 120 validation repertoires, a later analysis reported, used the same platform as the roughly 650 repertoires from the first cohort.

The study's findings and limits: CMV antigen specificity of a few CMV-associated chains was confirmed in vitro. The listing of roughly 160 TCR beta chains classed them as cytomegalovirus-associated. Most TCR sequences were uncommon, yet certain public TCRs appeared in many donors.

Sequenced: PBMCs. The J gene is TRBJ2-1, the V gene TRBV30; perhaps TRBD1 as D (6 bases). The sequence was obtained from a young man in good health and CMV-seronegative. The CDR3 sequence: CAWSGGPSYNEQFF. The CDR3 DNA reads TGTGCCTGGAGTGGGGGGCCTTCATACAATGAGCAGTTCTTC.